The 5 T cell receptor beta chains given below trace back to one sample, sequenced in a study of shared clonotypes between healthy human individuals. The method was immunoSEQ multiplex PCR; TCRdb's version includes in-frame clones alone and lacks a portion of them. Among 2,500,000 or so clones listed, 85% to 95% were seen once. Sequenced material: naive CD4+ T cells sorted from blood. Stated subset: CD45RA+ positively selected. Receptors originate from a man in his late teens or twenties in good health.

J is TRBJ1-2 and V is TRBV6-1; D is possibly TRBD1 (5 bases). CDR3 size: 13 residues. CDR1 MNHNS and CDR2 SASEGT come from the germline V gene. Trimming pared 7 bases from V and 6 bases from J, leaving 15 bases between. The CDR3 loop is CASTERRADGYTF. CDR3 sequence (DNA): TGTGCCAGCACCGAGCGCAGGGCCGATGGCTACACCTTC.

Written as DNA, the CDR3 is TGCAGCGTTGCCGACAGAAACCAAGAGACCCAGTACTTC. Amino acid sequence: CSVADRNQETQYF. The chain carries TRBV29-1 and TRBJ2-5; possible D gene TRBD1, 5 bases. Trimming removed 4 bases at V and 0 bases at J, with 9 bases between. The V gene's germline CDR1 is SQVTM and CDR2 ANQGSEA. The CDR3 has 13 residues.

V usage is TRBV19 and J usage is TRBJ2-5, with 8 bases that match TRBD1. This CDR3 is 14 amino acids long. Germline values: CDR1 LNHDA, CDR2 SQIVND (reference sequence). V was clipped by 8 bases and J by 2 bases; unmatched bases: 7. The CDR3: CASARTGLQETQYF. CDR3 nucleotides: TGTGCCAGTGCACGGACAGGGTTACAAGAGACCCAGTACTTC.

The chain combines TRBV25-1 with TRBJ2-3; 10 bases map to TRBD1. The ends lost 4 bases at V and 0 bases at J; junction bases unmatched: 4. Germline assignment: CDR1 MGHDK and CDR2 SYGVNS. The CDR3 runs 16 residues. This chain's CDR3 is CASSGAGQGSTDTQYF. CDR3 in DNA: TGTGCCAGCAGTGGAGCGGGACAGGGGAGCACAGATACGCAGTATTTT.

The V call is TRBV2, the J call TRBJ2-3; 8 bases match TRBD1. This CDR3 comprises 13 residues. CDR1 is SNHLY and CDR2 is FYNNEI in the germline V gene. J was trimmed by 7 bases and V by 6 bases; bases with no gene match: 6. For the CDR3, the DNA is TGTGCCAGCAGCGGGACAGGCAGTCATACGCAGTATTTT. As protein: CASSGTGSHTQYF.